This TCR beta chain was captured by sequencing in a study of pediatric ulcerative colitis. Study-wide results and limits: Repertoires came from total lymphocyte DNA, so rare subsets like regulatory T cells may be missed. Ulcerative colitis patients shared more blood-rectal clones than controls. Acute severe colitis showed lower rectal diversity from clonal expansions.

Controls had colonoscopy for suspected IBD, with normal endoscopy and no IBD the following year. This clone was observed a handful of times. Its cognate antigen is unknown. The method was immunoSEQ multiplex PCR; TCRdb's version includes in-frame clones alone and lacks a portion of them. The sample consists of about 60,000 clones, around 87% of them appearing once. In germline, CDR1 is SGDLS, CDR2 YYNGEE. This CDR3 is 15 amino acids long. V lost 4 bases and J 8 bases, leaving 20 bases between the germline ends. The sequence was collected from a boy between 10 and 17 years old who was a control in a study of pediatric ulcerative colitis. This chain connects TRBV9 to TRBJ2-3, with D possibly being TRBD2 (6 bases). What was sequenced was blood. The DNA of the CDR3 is TGTGCCAGCAGCACCCAAAGTAGCGGCTTGGGTACGCAGTATTTT. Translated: CASSTQSSGLGTQYF.